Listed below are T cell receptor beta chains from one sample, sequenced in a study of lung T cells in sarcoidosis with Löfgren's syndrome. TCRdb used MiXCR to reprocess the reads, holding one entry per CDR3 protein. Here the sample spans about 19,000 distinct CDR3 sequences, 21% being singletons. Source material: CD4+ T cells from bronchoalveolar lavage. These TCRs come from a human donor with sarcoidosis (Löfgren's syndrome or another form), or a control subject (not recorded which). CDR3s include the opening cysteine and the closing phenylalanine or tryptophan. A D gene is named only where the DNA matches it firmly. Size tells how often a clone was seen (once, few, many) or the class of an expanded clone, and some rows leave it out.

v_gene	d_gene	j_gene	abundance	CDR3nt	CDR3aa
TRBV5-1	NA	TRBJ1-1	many	TGCGCCAGCAGCTTGGGGAGGGTGCGGACTGAAGCTTTCTTT	CASSLGRVRTEAFF
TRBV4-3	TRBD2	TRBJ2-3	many	TGCGCCAGCTCTTGGAGCGGGAGTACAGATACGCAGTATTTT	CASSWSGSTDTQYF
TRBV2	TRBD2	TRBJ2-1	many	TGTGCCAGCAAAGTACAGCGGGAGGGGTACAATGAGCAGTTCTTC	CASKVQREGYNEQFF
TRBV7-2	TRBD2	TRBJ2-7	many	TGTGCCAGCAGCTTGGGACTAGCGACCGATTTCGAGCAGTACTTC	CASSLGLATDFEQYF
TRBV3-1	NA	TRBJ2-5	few	TGTGCCAGCAGCCAGCCCCCGGGTCCACAAGAGACCCAGTACTTC	CASSQPPGPQETQYF
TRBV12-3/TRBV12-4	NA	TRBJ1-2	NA	TGTGCCAGCAGTTTAGGGGCAGCCGTCTATGGCTACACCTTC	CASSLGAAVYGYTF
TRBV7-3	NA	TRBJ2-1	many	TGTGCCAGCAGCTTAGATCCCGGCTCCTACAATGAGCAGTTCTTC	CASSLDPGSYNEQFF
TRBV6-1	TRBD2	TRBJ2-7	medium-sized	TGTGCCAGCAGAAGGGACTACCAATACTACGAGCAGTACTTC	CASRRDYQYYEQYF
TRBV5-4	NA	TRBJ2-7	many	TGTGCCAGCAGCTCAAGAGACAGGAGCTCCTACGAGCAGTACTTC	CASSSRDRSSYEQYF
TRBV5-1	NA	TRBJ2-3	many	TGCGCCAGCAGCTTGAACACAGATACGCAGTATTTT	CASSLNTDTQYF
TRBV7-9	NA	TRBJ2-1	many	TGTGCCAGCAGCTCTTTGGGGGTAGCAGGGTCCAATGAGCAGTTCTTC	CASSSLGVAGSNEQFF
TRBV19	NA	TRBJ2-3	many	TGTGCCAGTAGTGAGATAAACACAGATACGCAGTATTTT	CASSEINTDTQYF
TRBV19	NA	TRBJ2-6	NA	TGTGCCAGTAGCCCGACTGTCTCTGGGGCCAACGCCCTGACTTTC	CASSPTVSGANALTF
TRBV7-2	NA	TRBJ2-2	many	TGTGCCAGCAGCTTAGCGGGGAGGAACACCGGGGAGCTGTTTTTT	CASSLAGRNTGELFF
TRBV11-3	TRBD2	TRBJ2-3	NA	TGTGCCAGCAGCTTAGCGGGAGGGCCGACAGATACGCAGTATTTT	CASSLAGGPTDTQYF
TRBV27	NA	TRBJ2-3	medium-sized	TGTGCCAGCAGTTCTATTAAGCAGGCAGATACGCAGTATTTT	CASSSIKQADTQYF
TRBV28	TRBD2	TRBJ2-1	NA	TGTGCCAGCAGTTTTCCACTAGCGGGAGATGAGCAGTTCTTC	CASSFPLAGDEQFF
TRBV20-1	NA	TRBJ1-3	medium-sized	TGCAGTGCCCCCGTCGCGGGGCTAAACACCATATATTTT	CSAPVAGLNTIYF
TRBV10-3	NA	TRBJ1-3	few	TGTGCCATCAGTGACTTGGGGGCAGGAGGAAACACCATATATTTT	CAISDLGAGGNTIYF
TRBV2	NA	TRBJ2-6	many	TGTGCCAGCAGTGAATCCCAGGCTGGGGCCAACGTCCTGACTTTC	CASSESQAGANVLTF
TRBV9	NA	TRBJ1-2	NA	TGTGCCAGCAGCGTAGACAACTATGGCTACACCTTC	CASSVDNYGYTF
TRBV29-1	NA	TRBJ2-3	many	TGCAGCGTTGAAGGGCCAGGGGGCACAGATACGCAGTATTTT	CSVEGPGGTDTQYF
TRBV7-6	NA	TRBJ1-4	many	TGTGCCAGCAGTTACACCGACACTAATGAAAAACTGTTTTTT	CASSYTDTNEKLFF
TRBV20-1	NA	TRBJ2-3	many	TGCAGTGCTAGAGGTCAGGGAAGCACAGATACGCAGTATTTT	CSARGQGSTDTQYF
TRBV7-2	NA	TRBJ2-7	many	TGTGCCAGCAGCCGGGGATCCTACGAGCAGTACTTC	CASSRGSYEQYF